Shown below are 7 T cell receptor beta chains from a single sample sequenced in a study of regulatory T cells in long-lasting Graves disease. To make TCR beta libraries, researchers used iRepertoire HTBI primers and Arm-PCR of CDR3 regions. TCRdb re-derived calls from the multiplex PCR reads in MiXCR, one entry per CDR3 protein. Here the sample spans 440,000 or so distinct CDR3 sequences, about 15% being singletons. Time point: newly diagnosed GD, antithyroid drugs for less than 3 months. There was RNA extracted from PBMCs, and the TCR library was made from it. This sample also belongs to another study, concerning T cells in Graves' hyperthyroidism and ophthalmopathy.

The input for sequencing was peripheral blood mononuclear cells (PBMCs), taken at new diagnosis, from a patient treated with antithyroid drugs. Receptors were obtained from a woman in her twenties or thirties with Graves disease.

This clonotype was counted many times. J is TRBJ2-7 and V is TRBV2, with a tentative D call TRBD1 (6 bases). Deletions cut 3 bases from V and 0 bases from J, with 12 bases between. Germline V gives CDR1 SNHLY, CDR2 FYNNEI. CDR3 length: 15 amino acids. CDR3 sequence: CASSEQKTGSYEQYF. The CDR3 bases are TGTGCCAGCAGTGAGCAAAAGACAGGCTCCTACGAGCAGTACTTC.

V usage is TRBV6-2 or TRBV6-3 and J usage is TRBJ1-1; D is possibly TRBD1 (6 bases). The length of the CDR3 is 16 residues. Between the trimmed V and J ends, which lost 3 bases and 1 base, there was a span of 15 bases. Germline V gives CDR1 MNHEY, CDR2 SVGEGT. The CDR3 nucleotides are TGTGCCAGCAGTTATGAAGAGGGGGAGAGGAACACTGAAGCTTTCTTT. It encodes CASSYEEGERNTEAFF.

This clonotype came up a few times. V usage is TRBV15 and J usage is TRBJ2-3; no firm D call. The CDR3 extends over 16 amino acids. V was clipped by 0 bases and J by 6 bases, with 16 bases between them. Germline V gene lookup returns CDR1 LNHNV and CDR2 YYDKDF (reference sequence). CDR3 amino acids: CATSRDRSSNRDTQYF. The DNA of the CDR3 is TGTGCCACCAGCAGAGATCGTAGTAGCAATAGGGATACGCAGTATTTT.

This clonotype was detected many times. The rearrangement uses TRBV6-1 and TRBJ1-2, with D tentatively TRBD1 (6 bases). The V end lost 7 bases, the J end lost 6 bases, and 18 bases lay between the germline ends. CDR1 MNHNS and CDR2 SASEGT come from the germline V gene. CDR3 length equals 14 residues. CDR3 residues: CASNGNREGDGYTF. CDR3 in DNA: TGTGCCAGCAACGGAAACAGGGAAGGGGATGGCTACACCTTC.

About this clonotype: A much larger clone lies a single base off, so this may be a read error. J is TRBJ2-3 and V is TRBV20-1; 8 positions agree with TRBD2. V gave up 3 bases and J gave up 4 bases; unmatched junction bases: 9. CDR1 DFQATT and CDR2 SNEGSKA come from the germline V gene (reference sequence). The CDR3 has 15 amino acids. CDR3 in DNA: TGCAGTGCTAGTGATTGGCGGGAGGACGCAGATACGCAGTATTTT. Encoded protein: CSASDWREDADTQYF.

Ten or more counts support this clonotype. The gene calls are TRBV3-1 and TRBJ2-6; D is undetermined. Between the trimmed V and J ends, which lost 6 bases and 4 bases, there was a span of 7 bases. The CDR3 is 13 amino acids. Germline lookup yields CDR1 LGHDT and CDR2 YNNKEL (reference sequence). The CDR3 coding sequence is TGTGCCAGCAGTTTAACCGGGGCCAACGTCCTGACTTTC. This codes for CASSLTGANVLTF.

This clonotype was counted a few times. As DNA, the CDR3 is TGTGCCACCAGTGATTGGTCATTTCAACTAGCGGACAACACCGGGGAGCTGTTTTTT. It encodes CATSDWSFQLADNTGELFF. The chain joins TRBV24-1 to TRBJ2-2; 8 nucleotides match TRBD2. This CDR3 is built from 19 residues. V lost 2 bases to trimming and J lost 2 bases; unmatched junction nucleotides: 12. Germline lookup yields CDR1 KGHDR and CDR2 SFDVKD.